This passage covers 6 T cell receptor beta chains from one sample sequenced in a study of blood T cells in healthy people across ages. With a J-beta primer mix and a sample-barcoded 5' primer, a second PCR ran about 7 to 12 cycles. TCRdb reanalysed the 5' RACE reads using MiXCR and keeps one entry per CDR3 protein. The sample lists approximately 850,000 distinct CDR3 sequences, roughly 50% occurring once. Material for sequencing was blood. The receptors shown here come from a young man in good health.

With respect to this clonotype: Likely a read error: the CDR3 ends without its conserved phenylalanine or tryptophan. CDR3 amino acids: CSGVWGYEQYL. CDR3 sequence (DNA): TGCAGCGGGGTTTGGGGCTACGAGCAGTACTTA. This chain uses TRBV29-1 with TRBJ2-4; D is unclear. Matching the DNA end better, TRBJ2-7 makes the J call doubtful. The CDR3 runs 11 residues. Germline-derived CDR1 and CDR2 are SQVTM and ANQGSEA.

The CDR3 DNA sequence: TGTGCCAGCAGTCCTAGTACAGGGGTCCCCTACGAGCAGTACTTC. It specifies CASSPSTGVPYEQYF. V usage is TRBV12-3 or TRBV12-4 and J usage is TRBJ2-7; TRBD1 aligns across 7 bases. V lost 5 bases to trimming and J lost 2 bases; unmatched junction nucleotides: 9. There are 15 residues in the CDR3.

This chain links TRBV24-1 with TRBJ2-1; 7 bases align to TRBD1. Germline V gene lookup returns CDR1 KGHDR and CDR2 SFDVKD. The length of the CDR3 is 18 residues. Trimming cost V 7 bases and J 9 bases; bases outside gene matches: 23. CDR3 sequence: CATRTEKPGQTVPGEQFF. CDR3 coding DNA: TGTGCCACCAGAACAGAGAAACCGGGACAGACGGTACCGGGTGAGCAGTTCTTC.

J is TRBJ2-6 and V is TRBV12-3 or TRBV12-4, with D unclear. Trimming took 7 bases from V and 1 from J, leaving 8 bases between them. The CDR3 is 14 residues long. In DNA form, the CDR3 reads TGTGCCAGCACCTCCTGGTCTGGGGCCAACGTCCTGACTTTC. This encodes CASTSWSGANVLTF.

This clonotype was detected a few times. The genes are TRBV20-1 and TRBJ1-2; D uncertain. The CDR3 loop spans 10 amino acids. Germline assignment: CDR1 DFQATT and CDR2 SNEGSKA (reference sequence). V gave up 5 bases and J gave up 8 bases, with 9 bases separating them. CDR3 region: CSAPRDGYTF. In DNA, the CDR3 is TGCAGTGCTCCAAGAGACGGCTACACCTTC.

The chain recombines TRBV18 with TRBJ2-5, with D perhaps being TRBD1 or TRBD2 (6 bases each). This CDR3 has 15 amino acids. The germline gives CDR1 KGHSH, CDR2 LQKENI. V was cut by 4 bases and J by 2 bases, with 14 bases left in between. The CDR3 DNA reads TGTGCCAGCTCACAGGGGGGAGAACGGCAAGAGACCCAGTACTTC. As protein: CASSQGGERQETQYF.